This note documents a single T cell receptor beta chain sequence. Its antigen is undetermined. The sample belongs to a study of OX40 agonist ivuxolimab in advanced cancers. Across the study: The mean age was roughly 60 years, ranging from 23 to 79, with over 70% of participants male. Three partial responders included one hepatocellular carcinoma patient and two cutaneous melanoma patients.

V shed 1 base and J 3 bases; nucleotides not matched to a gene: 5. Per germline, CDR1 SEHNR and CDR2 FQNEAQ (reference sequence). CDR3 length: 16 amino acids. TCRdb keeps only in-frame clones here, not all; method: immunoSEQ multiplex PCR. The top ten hold about 1.5% of the sample, which has tens of thousands of clones, roughly 89% seen once. Whole-study findings and limits: There were, on average, more expanded clones in CD8+ T cells than in CD4+.

Sequencing used CD4+ or CD8+ T cells sorted from blood, obtained in a trial of the OX40 agonist ivuxolimab. The chain has TRBV7-9 and TRBJ1-5, with TRBD1 matching 8 bases. This receptor was taken from an adult with an advanced solid tumor such as melanoma, head and neck, liver or kidney cancer. The CDR3 sequence: CASSLGQGAANQPQHF. For the CDR3, the DNA is TGTGCCAGCAGCTTAGGGCAGGGGGCTGCCAATCAGCCCCAGCATTTT. The full variable domain, with the rest looked up from reference TRBV7-9 and TRBJ1-5, is DTGVSQNPRHKITKRGQNVTFRCDPISEHNRLYWYRQTLGQGPEFLTYFQNEAQLEKSRLLSDRFSAERPKGSFSTLEIQRTEQGDSAMYLCASSLGQGAANQPQHFGDGTRLSIL.